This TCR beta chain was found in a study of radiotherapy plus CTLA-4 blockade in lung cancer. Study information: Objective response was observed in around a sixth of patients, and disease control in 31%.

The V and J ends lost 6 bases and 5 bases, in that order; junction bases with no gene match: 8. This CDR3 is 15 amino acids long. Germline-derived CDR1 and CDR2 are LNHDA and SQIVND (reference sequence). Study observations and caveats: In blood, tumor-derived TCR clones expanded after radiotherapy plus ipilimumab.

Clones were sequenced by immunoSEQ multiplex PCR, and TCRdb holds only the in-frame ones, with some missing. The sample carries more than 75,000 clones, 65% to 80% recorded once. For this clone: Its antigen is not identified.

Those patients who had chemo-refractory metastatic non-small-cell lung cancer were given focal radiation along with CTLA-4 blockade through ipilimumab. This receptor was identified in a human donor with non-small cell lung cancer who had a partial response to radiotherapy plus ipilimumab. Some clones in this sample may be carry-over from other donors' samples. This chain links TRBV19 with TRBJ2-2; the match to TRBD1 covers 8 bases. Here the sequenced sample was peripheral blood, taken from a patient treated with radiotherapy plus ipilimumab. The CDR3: CASSEDRVLTGELFF. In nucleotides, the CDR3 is TGTGCCAGTAGCGAGGACAGGGTTTTGACCGGGGAGCTGTTTTTT. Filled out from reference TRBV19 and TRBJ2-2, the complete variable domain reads DGGITQSPKYLFRKEGQNVTLSCEQNLNHDAMYWYRQDPGQGLRLIYYSQIVNDFQKGDIAEGYSVSREKKESFPLTVTSAQKNPTAFYLCASSEDRVLTGELFFGEGSRLTVL.